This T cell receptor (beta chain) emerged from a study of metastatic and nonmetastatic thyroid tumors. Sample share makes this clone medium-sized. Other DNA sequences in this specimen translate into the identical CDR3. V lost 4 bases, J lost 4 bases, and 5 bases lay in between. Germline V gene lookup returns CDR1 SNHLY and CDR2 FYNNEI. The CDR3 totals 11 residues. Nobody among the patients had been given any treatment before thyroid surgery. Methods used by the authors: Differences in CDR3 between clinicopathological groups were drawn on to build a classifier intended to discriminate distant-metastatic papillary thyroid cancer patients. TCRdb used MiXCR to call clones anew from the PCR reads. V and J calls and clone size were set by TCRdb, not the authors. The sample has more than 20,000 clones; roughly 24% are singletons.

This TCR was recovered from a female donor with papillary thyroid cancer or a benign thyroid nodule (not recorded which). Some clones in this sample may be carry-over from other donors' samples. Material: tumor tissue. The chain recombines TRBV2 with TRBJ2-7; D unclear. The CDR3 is CASSADYEQYF. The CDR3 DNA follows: TGTGCCAGCAGTGCGGATTACGAGCAGTACTTC.